The 29 T cell receptor beta chains given below trace back to one sample, sequenced in a study of blood T cells in healthy people across ages. A sample-barcoded 5' primer and a J-beta primer mix were used in a second PCR of about 6 to 12 cycles. One entry per CDR3 protein, called by TCRdb with MiXCR from the 5' RACE reads. This table has 700,000 to 900,000 distinct CDR3 sequences, roughly 50% appearing once. Sequenced material: blood. These TCRs come from an elderly man in good health.

CDR3 nucleotides: TGTGCCACCAGCAGGGTTAATGAAAAACTGTTTTTT. This codes for CATSRVNEKLFF. V and J are TRBV15 and TRBJ1-4; D is unresolved. The germline V gene encodes CDR1 LNHNV and CDR2 YYDKDF (reference sequence). This CDR3 is 12 amino acids long. Trimming left V 3 bases short and J 4 bases short, with 3 bases between. Combining the CDR3 with reference TRBV15 and TRBJ1-4 gives the whole variable domain DAMVIQNPRYQVTQFGKPVTLSCSQTLNHNVMYWYQQKSSQAPKLLFHYYDKDFNNEADTPDNFQSRRPNTSFCFLDIRSPGLGDTAMYLCATSRVNEKLFFGSGTQLSVL.

This sequence joins TRBV5-1 and TRBJ2-5, with TRBD2 matching over 8 bases. J lost 11 bases, V lost 1 base, and 13 bases had no gene match. This CDR3 has 15 amino acids. CDR1 is SGHRS, CDR2 YFSETQ, per germline. CDR3: CASSLNSGVGNEQYF. For the CDR3, the DNA is TGCGCCAGCAGCTTGAATAGCGGGGTCGGGAATGAGCAGTACTTC. Drawing the rest from reference TRBV5-1 and TRBJ2-5, the complete variable domain is KAGVTQTPRYLIKTRGQQVTLSCSPISGHRSVSWYQQTPGQGLQFLFEYFSETQRNKGNFPGRFSGRQFSNSRSEMNVSTLELGDSALYLCASSLNSGVGNEQYFGPGTRLLVL.

This chain joins TRBV3-1 and TRBJ2-1; 9 bases map to TRBD2. V was pared by 3 bases and J by 8 bases, with 11 bases of the junction left unmatched. Germline V gene sequence: CDR1 LGHDT, CDR2 YNNKEL (reference sequence). There are 16 residues in the CDR3. CDR3 amino acids: CASSQWTSAGSDEQFF. The CDR3 DNA is TGTGCCAGCAGCCAGTGGACTAGCGCGGGGTCCGATGAGCAGTTCTTC.

The chain employs TRBV24-1 and TRBJ2-4, with 7 bases lining up with TRBD1. The J call is doubtful: the DNA matches TRBJ2-5 better. The CDR3 consists of 15 residues. CDR1 KGHDR and CDR2 SFDVKD come from the germline V gene. CDR3 DNA: TGTGCCACCAGTGATTTTGGGACAGCTCAAGAGACCCAGTACTTC. This sequence encodes CATSDFGTAQETQYF.

The chain employs TRBV7-9 and TRBJ2-4, with TRBD1 matching over 8 bases. There are 14 residues in the CDR3. The germline gives CDR1 SEHNR, CDR2 FQNEAQ (reference sequence). V shed 5 bases, J shed 5 bases, and the junction held 5 bases outside the gene matches. The CDR3: CASSRDRGENIQYF. CDR3 nucleotide sequence: TGTGCCAGCAGCCGCGACAGGGGAGAAAACATTCAGTACTTC.

Only a few counts were recorded for this clonotype. The genes are TRBV12-3 or TRBV12-4 and TRBJ2-1; 7 positions match TRBD2. V was pared by 5 bases and J by 7 bases, with 14 bases of the junction left unmatched. This CDR3 has 16 amino acids. CDR3 nucleotide sequence: TGTGCCAGCAGTCCCCGAGGTAGCGGGCTAGGGAATGAGCAGTTCTTC. This codes for CASSPRGSGLGNEQFF.

The gene calls are TRBV10-3 and TRBJ1-6; weak D call: TRBD1 (5 bases). V was shortened by 5 bases and J by 6 bases, with 14 bases between the two germline ends. The length of the CDR3 is 15 residues. Germline values: CDR1 ENHRY, CDR2 SYGVKD. CDR3 DNA sequence: TGTGCCATCAGTCGATCTCCCGGGGGTAATTCACCCCTCCACTTT. It codes for CAISRSPGGNSPLHF.

The rearrangement links TRBV28 to TRBJ2-6, with a possible D match to TRBD2 (6 bases). Deletions cut 8 bases from V and 0 bases from J, with 14 bases between. This CDR3 contains 16 residues. In germline, CDR1 is MDHEN, CDR2 SYDVKM. DNA of the CDR3: TGTGCCAGCCTTACCGGCGGGGCCTCTGGGGCCAACGTCCTGACTTTC. Encoded protein: CASLTGGASGANVLTF.

The table lists this clonotype with a few counts. The rearrangement joins TRBV20-1 to TRBJ2-5; D not certain. Trimming took off 0 bases at V and 8 bases at J, with 7 bases between the two ends. Germline CDR1 reads DFQATT; CDR2 reads SNEGSKA (reference sequence). The CDR3 has 11 amino acids. The CDR3 reads CSARDHNTQYF. CDR3 nucleotides: TGCAGTGCTAGAGATCATAATACCCAGTACTTC.

The chain joins TRBV3-1 to TRBJ1-1; 8 nucleotides align to TRBD1. The J segment lost 4 bases and the V segment lost 4 bases, leaving 11 bases of the junction unmatched. Per the germline V gene, CDR1 is LGHDT and CDR2 is YNNKEL (reference sequence). The CDR3 runs 16 residues. CDR3: CASSLLTGVSFTEAFF. For the CDR3, the DNA is TGTGCCAGCAGCCTTTTGACAGGGGTCTCCTTCACTGAAGCTTTCTTT.

The chain links TRBV20-1 to TRBJ2-1; the D gene is possibly TRBD1 (6 bases). Germline CDR1 reads DFQATT; CDR2 reads SNEGSKA (reference sequence). The CDR3 contains 14 residues. Trimming left V 5 bases short and J 2 bases short, with 13 bases between. The CDR3 protein is CSALPTGPYNEQFF. The CDR3 DNA is TGCAGTGCTCTCCCGACAGGCCCCTACAATGAGCAGTTCTTC.

This clonotype was detected once. This sequence joins TRBV12-3 or TRBV12-4 and TRBJ2-5, with D maybe TRBD2 (5 bases). This CDR3 contains 13 residues. With 7 bases removed from V and 11 bases from J, the gap between germline ends came to 20 bases. CDR3 loop: CASTLGLGGEQYF. As DNA, the CDR3 is TGTGCCAGCACCCTGGGCCTCGGTGGGGAGCAGTACTTC.

In its sample, this clonotype was seen a few times. The chain joins TRBV20-1 to TRBJ2-5; D perhaps matches TRBD1 (5 bases). The CDR3 spans 15 residues. CDR1 is DFQATT, CDR2 SNEGSKA, per germline (reference sequence). Deletions cut 4 bases from V and 2 bases from J, with 17 bases between. The CDR3, as DNA: TGCAGTGCTATACCACCGCAGGGTGTGCAAGAGACCCAGTACTTC. Amino acid sequence: CSAIPPQGVQETQYF.

The rearrangement links TRBV5-4 to TRBJ2-3; no reliable D call. The length of the CDR3 is 14 residues. V lost 1 base and J lost 6, with 12 bases in between. Germline V CDR1 and CDR2: SGHNT, YYREEE (reference sequence). The CDR3 here is CASSLWHPVDTQYF. In DNA form, the CDR3 reads TGTGCCAGCAGCTTGTGGCACCCGGTGGATACGCAGTATTTT.

Ten or more counts support this clonotype. This chain joins TRBV6-2 or TRBV6-3 and TRBJ2-1, with D tentatively TRBD1 (5 bases). Germline V lookup: CDR1 MNHEY, CDR2 SVGEGT. V shed 6 bases and J shed 8 bases, with 11 bases lying between them. The CDR3 is 12 amino acids. The CDR3 DNA reads TGTGCCAGCAGACTATCGACAGATGAGCAGTTCTTC. This codes for CASRLSTDEQFF.

The chain joins TRBV6-1 to TRBJ1-6; TRBD1 agrees at 9 bases. V lost 6 bases to trimming and J lost 7 bases; unmatched junction nucleotides: 16. Germline values: CDR1 MNHNS, CDR2 SASEGT. CDR3 length equals 18 residues. The CDR3, as DNA: TGTGCCAGCAGCCTCTCGGGACAGGGCCCCGGTGGGAATTCACCCCTCCACTTT. This gives the protein CASSLSGQGPGGNSPLHF.

Comment on this clonotype: This could be a read error, since a much larger clone is one nucleotide away. The chain has TRBV3-1 and TRBJ2-5; D is possibly TRBD2 (6 bases). This CDR3 has 13 amino acids. Per germline, CDR1 LGHDT and CDR2 YNNKEL (reference sequence). The chain's CDR3 is CATYGGAEKTQYF. In nucleotides, the CDR3 is TGTGCAACCTACGGCGGGGCTGAAAAGACCCAGTACTTC.

This rearrangement joins TRBV10-3 to TRBJ2-5; no reliable D call. In germline, CDR1 is ENHRY, CDR2 SYGVKD. The CDR3 totals 13 residues. Trimming shortened V by 8 bases and J by 7 bases, and 17 bases separated the two germline ends. CDR3 sequence: CAIGFGDTGTQYF. Written as DNA, the CDR3 is TGTGCCATCGGATTCGGAGACACCGGGACCCAGTACTTC.

With regard to this clonotype: The CDR3 does not close with the conserved phenylalanine or tryptophan, likely indicating a read error. V is TRBV9 and J is TRBJ2-7; 10 positions agree with TRBD1. The better agreement between TRBJ2-1 and the DNA end casts doubt on the J call. The CDR3 extends over 15 amino acids. Germline values: CDR1 SGDLS, CDR2 YYNGEE. The CDR3 is CASSVVGTGDIEQFS. The DNA of the CDR3 is TGTGCCAGCAGCGTAGTGGGGACAGGGGATATTGAGCAGTTCTCC.

The J gene is TRBJ1-2, the V gene TRBV11-1, with D perhaps matching TRBD1 (5 bases). Per germline, CDR1 SGHAT and CDR2 FQDESV (reference sequence). V dropped 5 bases and J dropped 8 bases, with 15 bases sitting between them. This CDR3 is built from 13 residues. CDR3 nucleotide sequence: TGTGCCAGCAGCCTCCAGTACGGGGACGGCTACACCTTC. Protein sequence: CASSLQYGDGYTF.

This clonotype was detected a few times. This chain joins TRBV27 and TRBJ2-7; no clear D gene. V lost 5 bases and J 5 bases, leaving 10 bases between the germline ends. Germline assignment: CDR1 MNHEY and CDR2 SMNVEV (reference sequence). The CDR3 sequence is 12 residues long. This CDR3 reads CASSPGFNEQYF. Written as DNA, the CDR3 is TGTGCCAGCAGTCCGGGTTTCAACGAGCAGTACTTC.

The V and J genes are TRBV6-1 and TRBJ2-3, with TRBD1 matching 9 bases. CDR3 length equals 15 residues. From germline, CDR1 is MNHNS and CDR2 SASEGT. J lost 14 bases, V lost 7 bases, and 19 bases had no gene match. CDR3 in DNA: TGTGCCAGCAATTGGGACAGGGAAAAGCACAGAGACGCGTATTTT. It encodes CASNWDREKHRDAYF.

This chain connects TRBV6-5 to TRBJ2-5; 10 positions agree with TRBD2. Looked up from germline, CDR1 is MNHEY and CDR2 is SVGAGI. V trimming: 0 bases; J trimming: 11 bases; junction bases outside the gene matches: 9. The CDR3 covers 15 residues. The CDR3 DNA reads as TGTGCCAGCAGTTACTCGCCTAGCGGGAGTGGGGGGCAGTACTTC. Its translation: CASSYSPSGSGGQYF.

This clonotype was recorded a few times. The chain has TRBV29-1 and TRBJ2-5; possibly TRBD1 for D (6 bases). The J call may be in error: the DNA end matches TRBJ2-7 better. Germline lookup yields CDR1 SQVTM and CDR2 ANQGSEA. The CDR3 runs to 13 residues. CDR3 protein: CSVERTSGDEQYF. The CDR3 DNA reads TGCAGCGTTGAAAGAACGTCAGGGGACGAGCAGTACTTC.

This clonotype was detected once. J is TRBJ2-3 and V is TRBV9, with no clear D. The CDR3 totals 17 residues. Germline V CDR1 and CDR2: SGDLS, YYNGEE. V lost 4 bases and J 0 bases, leaving 18 bases between the germline ends. The CDR3 here is CASSHDNTPLSTDTQYF. The CDR3 bases are TGTGCCAGCAGCCACGACAACACTCCCCTAAGCACAGATACGCAGTATTTT.

The count of this clonotype is one. This rearrangement joins TRBV2 to TRBJ2-1, with D hard to call. The CDR3 extends over 11 amino acids. The V end was cut by 6 bases, the J end by 8 bases, with 8 bases between. From germline, CDR1 is SNHLY and CDR2 FYNNEI. CDR3 in amino acids: CASSSPYEQFF. CDR3 bases: TGTGCCAGCAGCTCCCCCTATGAGCAGTTCTTC.

This clonotype was observed a few times. CDR3: CASSLTGTDNGYTF. For the CDR3, the DNA is TGCGCCAGCAGCTTGACCGGGACGGACAATGGCTACACCTTC. This chain connects TRBV5-1 to TRBJ1-2; D perhaps matches TRBD1 (5 bases). CDR3 size: 14 residues. Germline values: CDR1 SGHRS, CDR2 YFSETQ. V shed 1 base and J shed 6 bases, with 13 bases lying between them. Full variable domain (rest looked up from reference TRBV5-1 and TRBJ1-2): KAGVTQTPRYLIKTRGQQVTLSCSPISGHRSVSWYQQTPGQGLQFLFEYFSETQRNKGNFPGRFSGRQFSNSRSEMNVSTLELGDSALYLCASSLTGTDNGYTFGSGTRLTVV.

A few counts support this clonotype. The chain carries TRBV6-5 and TRBJ2-4; 7 bases fit TRBD2. The tail of the sequence fits TRBJ2-7 better, so the J call may be wrong. Germline V gene lookup returns CDR1 MNHEY and CDR2 SVGAGI. The CDR3 sequence is 12 residues long. In DNA form, the CDR3 reads TGTGCCAGCAGTGCGAAGCGGGGCGAGCAGTACTTC. It codes for CASSAKRGEQYF.

This clonotype occurred a few times. This sequence joins TRBV20-1 and TRBJ2-5; D gene ambiguous. V was shortened by 0 bases and J by 11 bases, with 16 bases between the two germline ends. The germline V gene has CDR1 DFQATT and CDR2 SNEGSKA (reference sequence). The length of the CDR3 is 13 residues. In nucleotides, the CDR3 is TGCAGTGCTAGAGATACTGGTTACAATGAGCAGTACTTC. It translates to CSARDTGYNEQYF.